This T cell receptor beta chain was captured in a study of cytomegalovirus exposure and HLA in healthy donors. Comments on this clone: Its specificity is unknown.

Primers: 60 Vbeta forward and 13 Jbeta reverse. The data were produced by immunoSEQ multiplex PCR, yet TCRdb's version contains in-frame clones alone and is incomplete. The profile shows more than 95,000 clones, about four fifths of them singletons. Overall study results and limits: Analysis performed later found 16,951 TCR beta sequences associated with HLA alleles at 0.05 false discovery rate. The authors later found HLA-associated TCR beta chains more clonally expanded than equally common others. Based on reports, TCR beta sequences accurately predicted HLA-A and HLA-B alleles for most subjects.

The sequence was collected from a man aged 35 to 55 in good health and CMV-seronegative. Sequencing was performed on PBMCs.

CDR3 amino acids: CASSLPSSGVILETQYF. The DNA of the CDR3 is TGTGCCAGCAGCTTGCCTAGCAGCGGGGTGATTTTGGAGACCCAGTACTTC. V is TRBV7-2 and J is TRBJ2-5, with TRBD2 matching over 7 bases. The CDR3 has 17 amino acids. Looked up from germline, CDR1 is SGHTA and CDR2 is FQGNSA. Losses at the gene ends were 3 bases for V and 5 bases for J; bases not matched to a gene: 15.